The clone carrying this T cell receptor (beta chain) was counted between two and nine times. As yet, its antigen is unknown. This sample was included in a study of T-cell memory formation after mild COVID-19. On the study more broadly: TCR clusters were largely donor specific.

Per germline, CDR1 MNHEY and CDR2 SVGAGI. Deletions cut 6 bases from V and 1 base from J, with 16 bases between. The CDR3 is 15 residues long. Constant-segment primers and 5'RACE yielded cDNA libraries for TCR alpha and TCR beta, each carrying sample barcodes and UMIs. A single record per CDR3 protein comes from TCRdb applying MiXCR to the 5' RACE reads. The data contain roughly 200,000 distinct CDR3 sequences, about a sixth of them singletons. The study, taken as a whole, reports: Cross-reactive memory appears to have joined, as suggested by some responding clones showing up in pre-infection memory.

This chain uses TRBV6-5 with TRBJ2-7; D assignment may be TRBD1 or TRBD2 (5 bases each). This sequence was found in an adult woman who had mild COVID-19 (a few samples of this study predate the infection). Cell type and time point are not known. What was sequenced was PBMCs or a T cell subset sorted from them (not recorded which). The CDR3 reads CASSTGQGMSYEQYF. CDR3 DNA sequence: TGTGCCAGCAGCACGGGGCAGGGAATGTCCTACGAGCAGTACTTC.